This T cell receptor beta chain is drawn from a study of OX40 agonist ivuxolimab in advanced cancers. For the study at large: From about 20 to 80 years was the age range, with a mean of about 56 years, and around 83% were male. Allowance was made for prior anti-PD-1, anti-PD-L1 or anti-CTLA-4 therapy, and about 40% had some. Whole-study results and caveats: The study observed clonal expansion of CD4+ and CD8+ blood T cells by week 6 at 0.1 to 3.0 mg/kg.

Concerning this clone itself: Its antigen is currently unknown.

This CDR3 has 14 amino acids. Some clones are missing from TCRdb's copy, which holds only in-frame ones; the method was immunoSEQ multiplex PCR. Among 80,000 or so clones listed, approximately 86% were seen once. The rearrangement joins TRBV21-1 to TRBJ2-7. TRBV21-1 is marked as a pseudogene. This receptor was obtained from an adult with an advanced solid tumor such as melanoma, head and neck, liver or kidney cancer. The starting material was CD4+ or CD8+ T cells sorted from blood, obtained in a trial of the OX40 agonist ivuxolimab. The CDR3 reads CASSKQDQAYEQYF. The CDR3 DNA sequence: TGTGCCAGCAGCAAGCAGGACCAAGCCTACGAGCAGTACTTC.